The 25 T cell receptor beta chains listed next were all sequenced from one sample in a study of T cell repertoires in cytomegalovirus infection. Their antigens are not known. MiXCR was run by TCRdb on the reads, yielding one entry per CDR3 protein. The sample records around 710,000 distinct CDR3 sequences, just under 30% being singletons. Sample: cultured CD8+ T cells from PBMCs, taken from culture after CMV antigen stimulation. Source of these receptors: a human donor in good health (CMV status not recorded). Some clones in this sample may be carry-over from other donors' samples.

The chain joins TRBV6-1 to TRBJ2-7, with 9 bases fitting TRBD2. J was trimmed by 4 bases and V by 5 bases; bases with no gene match: 6. The CDR3 consists of 14 residues. The germline V gene encodes CDR1 MNHNS and CDR2 SASEGT. The CDR3 loop reads CASSSWTSVYEQYV. CDR3 DNA sequence: TGTGCCAGCAGTTCTTGGACTAGCGTGTACGAGCAGTACGTC.

V usage is TRBV19 and J usage is TRBJ1-2, with 7 bases aligning to TRBD1. Germline CDR1 reads LNHDA; CDR2 reads SQIVND (reference sequence). The CDR3 runs to 13 residues. Germline trimming cut 9 bases from V and 6 bases from J; bases unmatched to any gene: 10. DNA of the CDR3: TGTGCCAGCTTCCGGGACAGCAGAGATGGCTACACCTTC. Its protein is CASFRDSRDGYTF. Full variable domain (rest looked up from reference TRBV19 and TRBJ1-2): DGGITQSPKYLFRKEGQNVTLSCEQNLNHDAMYWYRQDPGQGLRLIYYSQIVNDFQKGDIAEGYSVSREKKESFPLTVTSAQKNPTAFYLCASFRDSRDGYTFGSGTRLTVV.

The chain combines TRBV6-1 with TRBJ1-2; a possible D gene is TRBD1 (5 bases). Trimming left V 7 bases short and J 4 bases short, with 19 bases between. The CDR3 extends over 15 amino acids. The germline V gene encodes CDR1 MNHNS and CDR2 SASEGT. The CDR3: CASIQEDKTSYGYTF. The CDR3 DNA sequence: TGTGCCAGCATCCAAGAGGACAAGACGAGCTATGGCTACACCTTC.

This rearrangement joins TRBV5-3 to TRBJ1-2, with 8 bases matching TRBD1. TRBV5-3 is assigned to the ORF class and has an uncertain function. CDR3 size: 15 residues. V shed 8 bases, J shed 5 bases, and the junction held 14 bases outside the gene matches. The CDR3 protein is CASSPGQGAFYGYTF. The DNA for the CDR3 is TGTGCCAGCAGTCCCGGCCAGGGGGCGTTTTATGGCTACACCTTC.

This clonotype was counted between two and nine times. The J gene is TRBJ2-5, the V gene TRBV4-1; 10 bases align to TRBD2. J was trimmed by 1 base and V by 0 bases; bases with no gene match: 5. The CDR3 contains 17 residues. The germline V gene encodes CDR1 MGHRA and CDR2 YSYEKL. This chain's CDR3 is CASSQDITSGAQETQYF. The CDR3 region has the DNA TGCGCCAGCAGCCAAGATATAACTAGCGGGGCCCAAGAGACCCAGTACTTC.

The chain has TRBV27 and TRBJ2-1; TRBD2 matches at 8 bases. V trimming: 7 bases; J trimming: 6 bases; junction bases outside the gene matches: 8. The CDR3 covers 14 residues. Germline V lookup: CDR1 MNHEY, CDR2 SMNVEV (reference sequence). The CDR3 region is CASIRGGGGNEQFF. CDR3 bases: TGTGCCAGCATTCGGGGGGGCGGGGGCAATGAGCAGTTCTTC.

This clonotype occurred many times. This chain uses TRBV7-9 with TRBJ2-3; no reliable D call. Trimming removed 8 bases from V and 0 bases from J, with 9 bases in between. CDR3 length: 13 amino acids. The V gene's germline CDR1 is SEHNR and CDR2 FQNEAQ (reference sequence). The CDR3 nucleotides are TGTGCCAGCCGACTGGACAGCACAGATACGCAGTATTTT. Translated: CASRLDSTDTQYF.

This clonotype was detected only a few times. A read error may account for a junction end that differs from germline. The chain has TRBV7-7 and TRBJ2-5, with D perhaps assigned TRBD1 or TRBD2 (6 bases each). Germline V gene data show CDR1 as SSHAT and CDR2 as FNYEAQ (reference sequence). This CDR3 is 15 amino acids long. This CDR3 reads CASSSGDAGEETQYF. DNA of the CDR3: TGTGCTAGCAGCTCGGGAGACGCAGGGGAGGAGACCCAGTACTTC.

V gene TRBV7-3 combines with J gene TRBJ1-2; D is possibly TRBD1 (5 bases). CDR1 is SGHTA, CDR2 FQGTGA, per germline. The CDR3 is 15 residues long. V lost 3 bases, J lost 4 bases, and 15 bases lay in between. The CDR3 nucleotides are TGTGCCAGCAGCTTGGGACTCCTAAATTCCTATGGCTACACCTTC. It codes for CASSLGLLNSYGYTF.

This chain links TRBV6-6 with TRBJ2-7; D remains ambiguous. The CDR3 is 11 residues long. V lost 4 bases, J lost 7 bases, and 8 bases lay in between. Per the germline V gene, CDR1 is MNHNY and CDR2 is SVGAGI (reference sequence). The CDR3 loop is CASSSLTEQYV. DNA for the CDR3: TGTGCCAGCAGTTCCCTGACGGAGCAGTACGTC.

The genes are TRBV4-1 and TRBJ2-2; D uncertain. The CDR3 has 16 residues. Between the trimmed V and J ends, which lost 1 base and 3 bases, there was a span of 12 bases. Per the germline V gene, CDR1 is MGHRA and CDR2 is YSYEKL. The CDR3 here is CASSQVWSMDTGELFF. The CDR3 DNA is TGCGCCAGCAGCCAAGTATGGTCTATGGACACCGGGGAGCTGTTTTTT.

The chain couples TRBV5-6 to TRBJ2-5; 7 bases are shared with TRBD2. V trimming: 2 bases; J trimming: 2 bases; junction bases outside the gene matches: 3. Germline assignment: CDR1 SGHDT and CDR2 YYEEEE. The CDR3 loop spans 14 amino acids. CDR3 protein: CASSLPAGQETQYF. CDR3 bases: TGTGCCAGCAGCTTACCAGCGGGGCAAGAGACCCAGTACTTC.

The V gene is TRBV27, the J gene TRBJ1-4; no clear D. This CDR3 spans 15 amino acids. CDR1 MNHEY and CDR2 SMNVEV come from the germline V gene (reference sequence). Trimming removed 5 bases from V and 3 bases from J, with 13 bases in between. CDR3 amino acids: CASSPHSASNEKLFF. The CDR3 DNA sequence: TGTGCCAGCAGTCCGCATTCGGCCTCTAATGAAAAACTGTTTTTT.

This sequence joins TRBV12-3 or TRBV12-4 and TRBJ1-4, with 7 nucleotides matching TRBD1. This CDR3 spans 14 amino acids. After removal of 5 bases from V and 8 bases from J, the junction contained 8 bases not matched to a gene. Written as DNA, the CDR3 is TGTGCCAGCAGTACACAGGGGTCAGGGGAAAAACTGTTTTTT. Its protein is CASSTQGSGEKLFF.

This sequence joins TRBV9 and TRBJ2-5; D not resolved. V was cut by 0 bases and J by 5 bases, with 14 bases left in between. CDR1 is SGDLS, CDR2 YYNGEE, per germline. CDR3 length: 15 amino acids. The CDR3 nucleotides are TGTGCCAGCAGCGTAGTGAAGGGCGATGGGGAGACCCAGTACTTC. This gives the protein CASSVVKGDGETQYF. Filled out from reference TRBV9 and TRBJ2-5, the complete variable domain reads DSGVTQTPKHLITATGQRVTLRCSPRSGDLSVYWYQQSLDQGLQFLIQYYNGEERAKGNILERFSAQQFPDLHSELNLSSLELGDSALYFCASSVVKGDGETQYFGPGTRLLVL.

The chain couples TRBV11-2 to TRBJ2-7; maybe TRBD1 (6 bases). The CDR3 spans 17 residues. The ends were cut back, 5 bases at V and 2 bases at J, with 22 bases in the middle. CDR1 SGHAT and CDR2 FQNNGV come from the germline V gene. The CDR3 DNA sequence: TGTGCCAGCAGCCCCCATACCCGGGCAGGGGCTCCCTACGAGCAGTACTTC. Residues: CASSPHTRAGAPYEQYF.

This clonotype appeared a few times. The chain recombines TRBV4-1 with TRBJ1-1, with a weak D call TRBD1 (5 bases). This CDR3 has 15 residues. The V gene's germline CDR1 is MGHRA and CDR2 YSYEKL. V dropped 5 bases and J dropped 3 bases, with 16 bases sitting between them. The CDR3 reads CASSSRRGTDTEAFF. The CDR3, as DNA: TGCGCCAGCAGCTCCCGTCGGGGGACGGACACTGAAGCTTTCTTT.

This clonotype showed up just a few times. V gene TRBV24-1 combines with J gene TRBJ2-2; no clear D. The germline V gene encodes CDR1 KGHDR and CDR2 SFDVKD. V lost 5 bases to trimming and J lost 7 bases, with 16 bases between them. There are 15 residues in the CDR3. Here the CDR3 DNA reads TGTGCCACCAGTGTCGCCTCCCTGGGTGGCGGGGAGCTGTTTTTT. It encodes CATSVASLGGGELFF.

The gene calls are TRBV15 and TRBJ2-7; D is perhaps TRBD1 or TRBD2 (6 bases each). Germline V CDR1 and CDR2: LNHNV, YYDKDF (reference sequence). The CDR3 spans 16 residues. Trimming left V 0 bases short and J 0 bases short, with 12 bases between. Written as DNA, the CDR3 is TGTGCCACCAGCAGAGATGAGGGGGGCCTCTCCTACGAGCAGTACTTC. Its protein is CATSRDEGGLSYEQYF.

This clonotype was picked up a small number of times. The V call is TRBV28, the J call TRBJ1-4; TRBD1 agrees at 8 bases. Looked up from germline, CDR1 is MDHEN and CDR2 is SYDVKM. The CDR3 totals 15 residues. V was pared by 5 bases and J by 4 bases, with 6 bases of the junction left unmatched. CDR3 loop: CASSRTGGRNEKLFF. The CDR3 DNA reads as TGTGCCAGCAGTCGTACAGGGGGACGTAATGAAAAACTGTTTTTT.

This rearrangement joins TRBV11-2 to TRBJ2-7; the D gene is possibly TRBD2 (7 bases). The V end lost 4 bases, the J end lost 2 bases, and 15 bases lay between the germline ends. CDR3 length equals 15 residues. CDR1 and CDR2 (germline): SGHAT, FQNNGV. In DNA form, the CDR3 reads TGTGCCAGCAGCTCCCGGGACGGGGGGCCCTACGAGCAGTACTTC. It encodes CASSSRDGGPYEQYF. The variable domain in full, with the rest retrieved from reference TRBV11-2 and TRBJ2-7, is EAGVAQSPRYKIIEKRQSVAFWCNPISGHATLYWYQQILGQGPKLLIQFQNNGVVDDSQLPKDRFSAERLKGVDSTLKIQPAKLEDSAVYLCASSSRDGGPYEQYFGPGTRLTVT.

As for this clonotype: This could be a read error, since a much larger clone is one nucleotide away. This chain joins TRBV7-4 and TRBJ1-5; TRBD1 is a possible D gene (6 bases). CDR3 length: 15 residues. The germline V and J ends were trimmed by 8 bases and 7 bases, with 21 bases remaining between them. In germline, CDR1 is SGHVT, CDR2 SQSDAQ. In DNA form, the CDR3 reads TGTGCCAGCGGCTCGACCGGGGGGCGCCGGCAGCCCCAGCATTTT. Protein: CASGSTGGRRQPQHF.

At least ten counts were recorded for this clonotype. The rearrangement joins TRBV7-2 to TRBJ2-3; perhaps TRBD1 as D (5 bases). CDR3 length: 15 residues. Trimming took off 1 base at V and 2 bases at J, with 10 bases between the two ends. CDR1 and CDR2 (germline): SGHTA, FQGNSA. CDR3 coding DNA: TGTGCCAGCAGCTTAGGACAGCGAGCCACAGATACGCAGTATTTT. Its protein is CASSLGQRATDTQYF.

The chain couples TRBV6-5 to TRBJ2-3, with no clear D. Trimming cost V 3 bases and J 4 bases, with 17 bases left between them. Per the germline V gene, CDR1 is MNHEY and CDR2 is SVGAGI. This CDR3 spans 16 amino acids. CDR3 sequence (DNA): TGTGCCAGCAGTTATGGACCGGTAGGATTCGCAGATACGCAGTATTTT. As protein: CASSYGPVGFADTQYF.

This clonotype was recorded a few times. The CDR3 reads CASSFIISGDLPHNEQFF. DNA for the CDR3: TGTGCCAGCAGTTTTATAATTTCGGGGGACCTACCCCACAATGAGCAGTTCTTC. The genes are TRBV6-2 or TRBV6-3 and TRBJ2-1, with D perhaps matching TRBD2 (6 bases). The CDR3 totals 18 residues. V dropped 4 bases and J dropped 5 bases, with 24 bases sitting between them. Germline CDR1 MNHEY, CDR2 SVGEGT.